A single sample gave rise to the 19 T cell receptor beta chains below, sequenced in a study of T cells of healthy individuals. A single record per CDR3 protein comes from TCRdb applying MiXCR to the 5' RACE reads. The sample yields around 79,000 distinct CDR3 sequences, about 5.5% seen once. These receptors all stem from a female donor in good health.

This clonotype was found a few times. This chain links TRBV5-6 with TRBJ1-4; D not certain. Germline CDR1 reads SGHDT; CDR2 reads YYEEEE. The CDR3 spans 15 residues. V was pared by 4 bases and J by 8 bases, with 18 bases between. The CDR3 protein is CASSAYSRTPEKLFF. CDR3 nucleotide sequence: TGTGCCAGCAGCGCATACAGCCGAACTCCGGAAAAACTGTTTTTT. The whole variable domain, filled in from reference TRBV5-6 and TRBJ1-4, reads DAGVTQSPTHLIKTRGQQVTLRCSPKSGHDTVSWYQQALGQGPQFIFQYYEEEERQRGNFPDRFSGHQFPNYSSELNVNALLLGDSALYLCASSAYSRTPEKLFFGSGTQLSVL.

The genes are TRBV28 and TRBJ1-6; tentatively, D is TRBD1 (5 bases). The V end was cut by 6 bases, the J end by 8 bases, with 14 bases between. CDR3 size: 14 residues. Germline lookup yields CDR1 MDHEN and CDR2 SYDVKM. The CDR3, as DNA: TGTGCCAGCAGCGGACATCGGGATTATTCACCCCTCCACTTT. Encoded protein: CASSGHRDYSPLHF.

In its sample, this clonotype was seen many times. The rearrangement links TRBV7-9 to TRBJ1-1, with 7 bases matching TRBD1. V shed 4 bases and J 1 base; nucleotides not matched to a gene: 6. The germline V gene has CDR1 SEHNR and CDR2 FQNEAQ (reference sequence). The CDR3 length is 15 residues. The CDR3 DNA sequence: TGTGCCAGCAGCTGGCGGGACAGCAAGAACACTGAAGCTTTCTTT. Translation: CASSWRDSKNTEAFF.

This clonotype was recorded at least ten times. This chain joins TRBV12-3 or TRBV12-4 and TRBJ2-7; tentatively, D is TRBD2 (5 bases). The CDR3 runs 15 residues. V lost 7 bases and J lost 2, with 18 bases in between. Here the CDR3 reads CASIRGPGRPYEQYF. CDR3 DNA sequence: TGTGCCAGCATCCGCGGGCCGGGGAGACCCTACGAGCAGTACTTC.

A few counts support this clonotype. V is TRBV6-5 and J is TRBJ2-7; D remains ambiguous. This CDR3 has 12 amino acids. Trimming shortened V by 2 bases and J by 3 bases, and 5 bases separated the two germline ends. The germline gives CDR1 MNHEY, CDR2 SVGAGI. The CDR3 is CASSYMGYEQYF. CDR3 nucleotides: TGTGCCAGCAGTTACATGGGCTACGAGCAGTACTTC.

The sample holds many counts of this clonotype. The chain has TRBV4-3 and TRBJ1-1; the D gene is possibly TRBD1 (6 bases). Germline CDR1 and CDR2: LGHNA and YSLEER. V was cut by 8 bases and J by 7 bases, with 17 bases left in between. The CDR3 is 13 residues long. The CDR3 DNA is TGCGCCAGCGCCCGCCGGGGGCAAGGTGAAGCTTTCTTT. Its protein product is CASARRGQGEAFF.

This clonotype appeared many times. The chain employs TRBV5-6 and TRBJ1-5; tentatively, D is TRBD1 (5 bases). Germline V lookup: CDR1 SGHDT, CDR2 YYEEEE. Deletions cut 0 bases from V and 2 bases from J, with 12 bases between. The CDR3 is made up of 16 amino acids. The CDR3 DNA sequence: TGTGCCAGCAGCTTGGCTGGGGGGAATGGCAATCAGCCCCAGCATTTT. This gives the protein CASSLAGGNGNQPQHF.

This clonotype was counted ten times or more. V is TRBV27 and J is TRBJ1-1; maybe TRBD1 (6 bases). There are 12 residues in the CDR3. Looked up from germline, CDR1 is MNHEY and CDR2 is SMNVEV (reference sequence). The germline V and J ends were trimmed by 10 bases and 1 base, with 10 bases remaining between them. DNA for the CDR3: TGTGCCACTAGGACAGCGAACACTGAAGCTTTCTTT. It yields the protein CATRTANTEAFF.

This CDR3 is CASSLDRGGGIQYF. DNA of the CDR3: TGTGCCAGCAGCTTGGACAGGGGAGGTGGCATTCAGTACTTC. J is TRBJ2-4 and V is TRBV11-1, with 9 bases fitting TRBD1. V dropped 3 bases and J dropped 9; count of bases not matched to a gene: 6. CDR3 length: 14 amino acids. The germline CDR1 and CDR2 sequences are SGHAT and FQDESV (reference sequence).

This chain joins TRBV6-2 or TRBV6-3 and TRBJ2-5; D is unresolved. The germline V and J ends were trimmed by 6 bases and 2 bases, with 19 bases remaining between them. Germline V gene data show CDR1 as MNHEY and CDR2 as SVGEGT. The CDR3 is made up of 16 amino acids. The CDR3 DNA follows: TGTGCCAGCAGAGCCTTAAGAGACCGTGCTCAAGAGACCCAGTACTTC. Translated, it gives CASRALRDRAQETQYF.

This clonotype was detected ten times or more. This chain connects TRBV7-4 to TRBJ1-1, with D perhaps TRBD1 (5 bases). Between the trimmed V and J ends, which lost 2 bases and 0 bases, there was a span of 16 bases. In germline, CDR1 is SGHVT, CDR2 SQSDAQ. The CDR3 runs to 17 residues. The CDR3 DNA reads TGTGCCAGCAGCTTATACGGTTCAAGGGGCATGAACACTGAAGCTTTCTTT. Translation: CASSLYGSRGMNTEAFF.

V usage is TRBV4-1 and J usage is TRBJ1-1, with a possible D match to TRBD1 (6 bases). Germline V lookup: CDR1 MGHRA, CDR2 YSYEKL. V lost 4 bases and J 1 base, leaving 10 bases between the germline ends. The CDR3 extends over 14 amino acids. The CDR3 DNA reads TGCGCCAGCAGCCCACAGGACAGGAACACTGAAGCTTTCTTT. Its protein is CASSPQDRNTEAFF.

This chain joins TRBV11-2 and TRBJ2-5, with D possibly being TRBD2 (6 bases). Germline CDR1 reads SGHAT; CDR2 reads FQNNGV. The CDR3 runs to 15 residues. V was shortened by 4 bases and J by 1 base, with 13 bases between the two germline ends. The CDR3 here is CASSSDGTFQETQYF. Written as DNA, the CDR3 is TGTGCCAGCAGCTCAGACGGGACTTTCCAAGAGACCCAGTACTTC.

The sample holds many counts of this clonotype. The V call is TRBV20-1, the J call TRBJ2-1, with 13 bases matching TRBD2. There are 16 residues in the CDR3. The V segment lost 6 bases and the J segment 8 bases; nucleotides outside the gene matches: 13. Germline-derived CDR1 and CDR2 are DFQATT and SNEGSKA (reference sequence). CDR3 sequence: CSARLAGGSMGDEQFF. CDR3 bases: TGCAGTGCCAGACTAGCGGGAGGTTCCATGGGGGATGAGCAGTTCTTC.

This clonotype was detected a few times. The chain recombines TRBV7-2 with TRBJ1-1; possible D gene TRBD1, 6 bases. With 1 base removed from V and 4 bases from J, the gap between germline ends came to 13 bases. The CDR3 consists of 15 residues. CDR1 is SGHTA, CDR2 FQGNSA, per germline. CDR3 coding DNA: TGTGCCAGCAGCTTAGAGGGCAGGGGCGCCACTGAAGCTTTCTTT. Protein sequence: CASSLEGRGATEAFF.

This clonotype showed up many times. The rearrangement uses TRBV19 and TRBJ2-5, with TRBD2 as a possible D gene (7 bases). The CDR3 is made up of 13 amino acids. V shed 5 bases and J shed 5 bases, with 12 bases lying between them. CDR1 and CDR2 from the germline V gene are LNHDA and SQIVND (reference sequence). The CDR3 coding sequence is TGTGCCAGTAGTCGGGGGGCTGGGGAGACCCAGTACTTC. Its protein is CASSRGAGETQYF.

This clonotype came up many times. The genes are TRBV28 and TRBJ2-1, with D possibly TRBD2 on 6 matching bases. Germline CDR1 is MDHEN and CDR2 is SYDVKM. The CDR3 length is 13 residues. Trimming shortened V by 6 bases and J by 0 bases, and 6 bases separated the two germline ends. The CDR3 is CASRAGSYNEQFF. CDR3 sequence (DNA): TGTGCCAGCAGAGCGGGCTCCTACAATGAGCAGTTCTTC.

Ten or more counts support this clonotype. The chain carries TRBV5-1 and TRBJ2-5; 11 nucleotides agree with TRBD2. V gave up 4 bases and J gave up 7 bases; unmatched junction bases: 9. The CDR3 runs 15 residues. From germline, CDR1 is SGHRS and CDR2 YFSETQ. The CDR3 DNA reads TGCGCCAGCAGCCCCCGACTAGCGGGACCGGGGACCCAGTACTTC. It yields the protein CASSPRLAGPGTQYF.

CDR3 nucleotides: TGTGCCAGCAGTTACTCAGGGGGTCTCAGGACCCAGCATTTT. It encodes CASSYSGGLRTQHF. The chain is built from TRBV6-6 and TRBJ1-5, with a tentative D call TRBD1 (6 bases). The germline CDR1 and CDR2 sequences are MNHNY and SVGAGI (reference sequence). Trimming removed 0 bases from V and 11 bases from J, with 14 bases in between. CDR3 length: 14 amino acids.